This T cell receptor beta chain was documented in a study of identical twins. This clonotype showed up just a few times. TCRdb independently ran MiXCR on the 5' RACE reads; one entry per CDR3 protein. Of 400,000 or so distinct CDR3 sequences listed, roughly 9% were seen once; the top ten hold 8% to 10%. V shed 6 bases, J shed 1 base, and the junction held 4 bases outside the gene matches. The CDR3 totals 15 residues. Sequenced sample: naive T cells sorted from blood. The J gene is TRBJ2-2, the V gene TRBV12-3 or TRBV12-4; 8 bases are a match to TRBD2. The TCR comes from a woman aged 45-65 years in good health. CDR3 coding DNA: TGTGCCAGCAGCCCCCGGGAGGGGAACACCGGGGAGCTGTTTTTT. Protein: CASSPREGNTGELFF.